Below are 29 T cell receptor beta chains sequenced from a single sample in a study of CD8+CD57+ T cells in acquired aplastic anemia. Sequenced patients had shown CD8+CD57+ cell expansion by flow cytometry. Profiling that covered TCR beta VDJ and CDR3 relied on genomic DNA as its template. TCRdb independently ran MiXCR on the reads; one entry per CDR3 protein. The table has 160,000 or so distinct CDR3 sequences, 71% seen once. Sequenced sample: sorted CD4+, CD8+, or CD8+CD57+ T cells (not recorded which) from PBMCs. The receptors originated from a human donor with aplastic anemia.

The V call is TRBV7-2, the J call TRBJ2-7; 9 nucleotides line up with TRBD1. Per germline, CDR1 SGHTA and CDR2 FQGNSA. This CDR3 is 13 amino acids long. With 5 bases clipped from V and 1 base from J, the junction kept 0 bases outside the gene matches. DNA of the CDR3: TGTGCCAGCAGCGGGACAGGGTCCTACGAGCAGTACTTC. It is translated as CASSGTGSYEQYF.

This rearrangement joins TRBV6-5 to TRBJ2-2; D call uncertain. Trimming took off 6 bases at V and 6 bases at J, with 17 bases between the two ends. There are 15 residues in the CDR3. The V gene's germline CDR1 is MNHEY and CDR2 SVGAGI. CDR3 nucleotide sequence: TGTGCCAGCAGCCCCGAGGCTGGGGAAGCCGGGGAGCTGTTTTTT. This translates into CASSPEAGEAGELFF.

This chain uses TRBV5-1 with TRBJ2-5; TRBD1 might be the D (5 bases). The germline CDR1 and CDR2 sequences are SGHRS and YFSETQ. This CDR3 has 13 residues. V lost 4 bases and J lost 4, with 11 bases in between. CDR3: CASSPRVAETQYF. The CDR3 region has the DNA TGCGCCAGCAGCCCCAGGGTCGCAGAGACCCAGTACTTC.

In its sample, this clonotype was seen a few times. This rearrangement joins TRBV20-1 to TRBJ2-5, with D hard to call. Trimming removed 3 bases at V and 7 bases at J, with 9 bases between. Germline V gives CDR1 DFQATT, CDR2 SNEGSKA (reference sequence). This CDR3 spans 11 amino acids. CDR3 amino acids: CSASPGGTQYF. CDR3 DNA sequence: TGCAGTGCTAGTCCCGGTGGGACCCAGTACTTC.

This clonotype was observed a few times. J is TRBJ2-5 and V is TRBV29-1, with D possibly TRBD2 on 6 matching bases. CDR1 is SQVTM and CDR2 is ANQGSEA in the germline V gene. The CDR3 spans 10 residues. Trimming left V 7 bases short and J 3 bases short, with 6 bases between. CDR3 nucleotides: TGCAGCGGGGGGGAAGAGACCCAGTACTTC. Protein: CSGGEETQYF.

The V and J genes are TRBV7-9 and TRBJ1-1; D call uncertain. The germline V gene encodes CDR1 SEHNR and CDR2 FQNEAQ (reference sequence). The CDR3 spans 16 residues. The ends were cut back, 5 bases at V and 0 bases at J, with 16 bases in the middle. This chain's CDR3 is CASSQEIASMNTEAFF. In nucleotides, the CDR3 is TGTGCCAGCAGCCAAGAAATAGCCTCCATGAACACTGAAGCTTTCTTT.

This chain links TRBV2 with TRBJ1-5; D is possibly TRBD1 (6 bases). V lost 5 bases and J 3 bases, leaving 14 bases between the germline ends. This CDR3 contains 15 residues. CDR1 and CDR2 from the germline V gene are SNHLY and FYNNEI. The CDR3 region is CASSLQGNLNQPQHF. Here the CDR3 DNA reads TGTGCCAGCAGTTTACAGGGTAATCTCAATCAGCCCCAGCATTTT.

The V gene is TRBV7-3, the J gene TRBJ2-5, with D perhaps TRBD1 (6 bases). The CDR3 is 13 amino acids. Germline V gene data show CDR1 as SGHTA and CDR2 as FQGTGA. V gave up 4 bases and J gave up 5 bases, with 11 bases separating them. DNA for the CDR3: TGTGCCAGCAGCTCTCAGGGGTGGGAGACCCAGTACTTC. This codes for CASSSQGWETQYF.

The chain couples TRBV7-6 to TRBJ2-3; 9 bases fit TRBD2. The CDR3 spans 16 residues. Germline CDR1 reads SGHVS; CDR2 reads FNYEAQ. The V segment lost 1 base and the J segment 1 base; nucleotides outside the gene matches: 3. CDR3 sequence reads: CASSLGAGGGTDTQYF. CDR3 sequence (DNA): TGTGCCAGCAGCTTAGGCGCGGGGGGGGGCACAGATACGCAGTATTTT.

This chain connects TRBV20-1 to TRBJ2-5, with TRBD2 as a possible D gene (7 bases). From germline, CDR1 is DFQATT and CDR2 SNEGSKA (reference sequence). The CDR3 contains 14 residues. V was pared by 6 bases and J by 5 bases, with 19 bases between. The CDR3 protein is CSAPWGGGLETQYF. In DNA, the CDR3 is TGCAGTGCCCCTTGGGGGGGGGGCTTGGAGACCCAGTACTTC.

The chain employs TRBV12-3 or TRBV12-4 and TRBJ2-3, with a tentative D call TRBD1 (5 bases). The CDR3 spans 14 residues. V was trimmed by 5 bases and J by 2 bases, leaving 11 bases between them. This chain's CDR3 is CASSRSDTTDTQYF. In DNA form, the CDR3 reads TGTGCCAGCAGTCGTTCGGACACCACAGATACGCAGTATTTT.

The gene calls are TRBV10-3 and TRBJ2-2; D is unclear. V dropped 6 bases and J dropped 0 bases, with 11 bases sitting between them. This CDR3 contains 15 residues. Looked up from germline, CDR1 is ENHRY and CDR2 is SYGVKD. The DNA for the CDR3 is TGTGCCATCAGCGAGCACAGCGCGAACACCGGGGAGCTGTTTTTT. Its translation is CAISEHSANTGELFF.

A few counts support this clonotype. The genes are TRBV12-3 or TRBV12-4 and TRBJ2-2; 7 nucleotides align to TRBD1. V was clipped by 6 bases and J by 4 bases; unmatched bases: 2. This CDR3 is 13 amino acids long. CDR3 in DNA: TGTGCCAGCAGGCGACAGGGCACCGGGGAGCTGTTTTTT. Translated, it gives CASRRQGTGELFF.

The chain carries TRBV5-4 and TRBJ1-1; D unresolved. The CDR3 totals 17 residues. Germline V gives CDR1 SGHNT, CDR2 YYREEE (reference sequence). V was clipped by 0 bases and J by 1 base, with 16 bases between them. CDR3 amino acids: CASSLEPGRTENTEAFF. The CDR3, as DNA: TGTGCCAGCAGCTTGGAGCCGGGCAGGACGGAGAACACTGAAGCTTTCTTT.

The rearrangement links TRBV10-3 to TRBJ1-1, with 10 bases that match TRBD1. The CDR3 is made up of 14 amino acids. Germline trimming cut 6 bases from V and 4 bases from J; bases unmatched to any gene: 5. From germline, CDR1 is ENHRY and CDR2 SYGVKD. The DNA of the CDR3 is TGTGCCATCAGGGCACGGGACAGGGGCACTGAAGCTTTCTTT. Translation: CAIRARDRGTEAFF.

In this sample, this clonotype turned up once. The CDR3 DNA reads as TGTGCCAGCAGCCAGCCGGGACCCACCACAGATACGCAGTATTTT. As protein: CASSQPGPTTDTQYF. The chain employs TRBV7-9 and TRBJ2-3, with D possibly being TRBD1 or TRBD2 (5 bases each). Germline-derived CDR1 and CDR2 are SEHNR and FQNEAQ (reference sequence). The CDR3 totals 15 residues. Trimming shortened V by 5 bases and J by 2 bases, and 14 bases separated the two germline ends.

This clonotype occurred a few times. V is TRBV25-1 and J is TRBJ1-2, with TRBD1 matching over 11 bases. The junction had 8 bases not matched to a gene; V was cut back by 4 bases and J by 7 bases. The V gene's germline CDR1 is MGHDK and CDR2 SYGVNS. CDR3 length equals 15 residues. The CDR3 DNA reads TGTGCCAGCAGTGCATCCAGGACAGGGGGCGCTGGCTACACCTTC. Its protein product is CASSASRTGGAGYTF.

The chain links TRBV24-1 to TRBJ2-2; 11 bases agree with TRBD2. Germline lookup yields CDR1 KGHDR and CDR2 SFDVKD. V lost 7 bases and J lost 4; bases outside the gene matches: 4. CDR3 size: 15 residues. This CDR3 is CATSSSGRSTGELFF. In DNA form, the CDR3 reads TGTGCCACCAGCTCTAGCGGGAGGTCCACCGGGGAGCTGTTTTTT.

The V and J genes are TRBV19 and TRBJ1-5; 7 nucleotides line up with TRBD1. With 4 bases clipped from V and 5 bases from J, the junction kept 5 bases outside the gene matches. The CDR3 extends over 14 amino acids. Germline V gene sequence: CDR1 LNHDA, CDR2 SQIVND (reference sequence). The CDR3 loop is CASSTRQGDQPQHF. The CDR3, as DNA: TGTGCCAGTAGTACCCGACAGGGCGATCAGCCCCAGCATTTT.

The chain is built from TRBV15 and TRBJ1-1, with D uncertain. Germline-derived CDR1 and CDR2 are LNHNV and YYDKDF (reference sequence). This CDR3 is 14 amino acids long. Between the trimmed V and J ends, which lost 4 bases and 4 bases, there was a span of 13 bases. CDR3 nucleotide sequence: TGTGCCACCAGCAAAGAGGGTGTGGGCACTGAAGCTTTCTTT. This codes for CATSKEGVGTEAFF.

V and J are TRBV20-1 and TRBJ2-7; D remains ambiguous. From germline, CDR1 is DFQATT and CDR2 SNEGSKA (reference sequence). V dropped 0 bases and J dropped 6 bases, with 21 bases sitting between them. The CDR3 runs to 16 residues. Here the CDR3 DNA reads TGCAGTGCTAGAGATCGGTTAGGGCTAGTCCTCGGCGAGCAGTACTTC. This codes for CSARDRLGLVLGEQYF.

This chain links TRBV12-3 or TRBV12-4 with TRBJ1-1; D is possibly TRBD1 (6 bases). The CDR3 has 15 residues. V lost 5 bases, J lost 3 bases, and 16 bases lay in between. CDR3 in amino acids: CASSILQGVDTEAFF. The CDR3 nucleotides read TGTGCCAGCAGTATCTTACAGGGAGTTGACACTGAAGCTTTCTTT.

This clonotype has more than one count but fewer than ten. This rearrangement joins TRBV20-1 to TRBJ1-1; no clear D gene. The V gene lost 1 base and the J gene lost 5 bases, with 14 bases spanning the gap. Germline CDR1 reads DFQATT; CDR2 reads SNEGSKA (reference sequence). The length of the CDR3 is 14 residues. As DNA, the CDR3 is TGCAGTGCTAGAGTAGGAGGCCCTAGGACTGAAGCTTTCTTT. Protein sequence: CSARVGGPRTEAFF.

The CDR3 DNA follows: TGTGCCAGTAGTATAAACCGGGAAAGGGGCTCGGGGCCCCAGCATTTT. Protein product: CASSINRERGSGPQHF. The chain uses TRBV19 and TRBJ1-5; possibly TRBD1 for D (5 bases). Between the trimmed V and J ends, which lost 2 bases and 9 bases, there was a span of 20 bases. Germline values: CDR1 LNHDA, CDR2 SQIVND (reference sequence). There are 16 residues in the CDR3. Full variable domain (rest looked up from reference TRBV19 and TRBJ1-5): DGGITQSPKYLFRKEGQNVTLSCEQNLNHDAMYWYRQDPGQGLRLIYYSQIVNDFQKGDIAEGYSVSREKKESFPLTVTSAQKNPTAFYLCASSINRERGSGPQHFGDGTRLSIL.

This chain uses TRBV7-9 with TRBJ1-1; 11 nucleotides align to TRBD1. This CDR3 comprises 15 residues. CDR1 is SEHNR, CDR2 FQNEAQ, per germline (reference sequence). The J segment lost 3 bases and the V segment lost 4 bases, leaving 4 bases of the junction unmatched. CDR3 in amino acids: CASSSGQGAYTEAFF. The CDR3 coding sequence is TGTGCCAGCAGCTCCGGACAGGGGGCGTACACTGAAGCTTTCTTT.

The chain links TRBV15 to TRBJ2-1, with D perhaps matching TRBD2 (6 bases). This CDR3 is 17 amino acids long. Per the germline V gene, CDR1 is LNHNV and CDR2 is YYDKDF (reference sequence). The V gene lost 0 bases and the J gene lost 6 bases, with 18 bases spanning the gap. The CDR3 here is CATSRDRAGRQSNEQFF. The CDR3 DNA sequence: TGTGCCACCAGCAGAGATAGGGCGGGGAGGCAATCCAATGAGCAGTTCTTC.

The chain combines TRBV10-1 with TRBJ2-7, with 9 bases that match TRBD1. There are 16 residues in the CDR3. Germline values: CDR1 WNHNN, CDR2 SYGVQD (reference sequence). V trimming: 4 bases; J trimming: 5 bases; junction bases outside the gene matches: 12. The chain's CDR3 is CASSGRSGTGINEQYF. CDR3 DNA: TGCGCCAGCAGTGGTAGGTCTGGGACAGGGATCAACGAGCAGTACTTC.

The rearrangement uses TRBV7-9 and TRBJ2-1; D possibly corresponds to TRBD2 (6 bases). Looked up from germline, CDR1 is SEHNR and CDR2 is FQNEAQ (reference sequence). This CDR3 contains 13 residues. V lost 5 bases and J 6 bases, leaving 11 bases between the germline ends. The CDR3 nucleotides are TGTGCCAGCAGCCTGACTAGTTTCAATGAGCAGTTCTTC. Protein product: CASSLTSFNEQFF.

The chain links TRBV5-1 to TRBJ2-6; D ambiguous. Germline CDR1 and CDR2: SGHRS and YFSETQ. The length of the CDR3 is 16 residues. With 3 bases removed from V and 1 base from J, the gap between germline ends came to 11 bases. CDR3 nucleotides: TGCGCCAGCAGCTCAGTTGGAGTATCTGGGGCCAACGTCCTGACTTTC. It yields the protein CASSSVGVSGANVLTF.